This TCR beta chain stems from a study of blood T cell repertoires in COVID-19. About the research overall: COVID-19 samples, acute and convalescent, were from the United States, Italy and Spain. From T cells, B-cell-depleted T cells, or PBMCs came the material, which was cDNA or gDNA.

Methods used by the authors: Researchers report that nucleated cell counts were estimated from reference gene primer amplification. Generated by immunoSEQ multiplex PCR, the TCRdb table keeps only in-frame clones and is missing some. The V and J calls and the clone size are those of that table, but D and trimming were determined from the DNA. The table includes some 110,000 clones, roughly 80% detected once. V was clipped by 3 bases and J by 4 bases, with 16 bases between them. The germline gives CDR1 SGDLS, CDR2 YYNGEE. The CDR3 spans 15 residues. The rearrangement joins TRBV9 to TRBJ1-2; D might be TRBD1 (6 bases). The specimen sequenced was peripheral blood. The sequence was obtained from a woman of 80 years or more with active or convalescent COVID-19. CDR3 sequence: CASSGQVGGAYGYTF. In nucleotides, the CDR3 is TGTGCCAGCAGCGGACAAGTGGGGGGGGCCTATGGCTACACCTTC.